This T cell receptor (beta chain) was observed in a study of cytomegalovirus exposure and HLA in healthy donors. PCR amplification relied on 60 Vbeta primers (plus 13 Jbeta primers). Some clones are missing from TCRdb's copy, which holds only in-frame ones; the method was immunoSEQ multiplex PCR. This table has over 100,000 clones, about 80% appearing once. This CDR3 is built from 17 residues. V was cut by 6 bases and J by 1 base, with 19 bases left in between. The germline gives CDR1 SEHNR, CDR2 FQNEAQ (reference sequence). The chain couples TRBV7-9 to TRBJ2-1; D is perhaps TRBD1 (5 bases). The clonotype comes from a female donor in good health and CMV-seronegative. Sample: PBMCs. CDR3 DNA: TGTGCCAGCAGTCCATATAGGCGATCAGGGTCCTACAATGAGCAGTTCTTC. Translated: CASSPYRRSGSYNEQFF.